A single sample gave rise to the 24 T cell receptor beta chains below, sequenced in a study of blood T cells in healthy people across ages. Next came a second PCR, run for roughly 6 to 11 cycles, which used a sample-barcoded 5' primer along with a J-beta primer mix. Via MiXCR, TCRdb re-called the 5' RACE reads, giving one row per CDR3 protein. This sample has around 1,000,000 distinct CDR3 sequences, with 25% found just once. Another study also made use of these data, one on T cells of mothers and their children.

The sequenced material came from blood. These receptors all come from a girl aged 2-10 years in good health.

This clonotype was seen only a few times. The chain couples TRBV5-1 to TRBJ2-5; TRBD2 matches 9 bases. The J call is uncertain, as TRBJ2-1 better fits the DNA end. The CDR3 consists of 15 residues. Looked up from germline, CDR1 is SGHRS and CDR2 is YFSETQ. CDR3 DNA: TGCGCCAGCAGACAGACTAGCGGAGACTACAATGAGCAGTTCTTC. Residues: CASRQTSGDYNEQFF.

V is TRBV5-1 and J is TRBJ2-5; the match to TRBD2 covers 10 bases. The J call may be mistaken, given a closer DNA end match to TRBJ2-1. Germline-derived CDR1 and CDR2 are SGHRS and YFSETQ. The CDR3 covers 16 residues. CDR3 in amino acids: CASSFPRTSGYNEQFF. The CDR3, as DNA: TGCGCCAGCAGCTTTCCCAGGACTAGCGGTTACAATGAGCAGTTCTTC.

This clonotype has a handful of counts. The chain recombines TRBV5-1 with TRBJ2-3; maybe TRBD2 (6 bases). V shed 0 bases and J shed 0 bases, with 11 bases lying between them. The CDR3 contains 16 residues. Germline CDR1 SGHRS, CDR2 YFSETQ. The DNA for the CDR3 is TGCGCCAGCAGCTTGGCGGGACTTACTAGCACAGATACGCAGTATTTT. Protein: CASSLAGLTSTDTQYF.

This clonotype has only a few counts. This chain links TRBV20-1 with TRBJ2-3; D gene unclear. CDR1 is DFQATT, CDR2 SNEGSKA, per germline (reference sequence). The CDR3 consists of 13 residues. Trimming pared 5 bases from V and 3 bases from J, leaving 12 bases between. The CDR3 protein is CSAAAVGTDTQYF. The CDR3 bases are TGCAGTGCTGCCGCCGTTGGGACAGATACGCAGTATTTT.

The V gene is TRBV29-1, the J gene TRBJ2-5, with D possibly being TRBD1 (6 bases). The V gene lost 5 bases and the J gene lost 3 bases, with 13 bases spanning the gap. The CDR3 consists of 13 residues. Per the germline V gene, CDR1 is SQVTM and CDR2 is ANQGSEA. CDR3 amino acids: CSVLQGEEETQYF. CDR3 in DNA: TGCAGCGTTCTACAGGGAGAAGAAGAGACCCAGTACTTC. The whole variable domain, remainder taken from reference TRBV29-1 and TRBJ2-5, is SAVISQKPSRDICQRGTSLTIQCQVDSQVTMMFWYRQQPGQSLTLIATANQGSEATYESGFVIDKFPISRPNLTFSTLTVSNMSPEDSSIYLCSVLQGEEETQYFGPGTRLLVL.

There are a few counts of this clonotype. The chain couples TRBV29-1 to TRBJ1-2; D not resolved. Trimming pared 8 bases from V and 8 bases from J, leaving 9 bases between. The length of the CDR3 is 9 residues. Germline values: CDR1 SQVTM, CDR2 ANQGSEA. The CDR3 here is CSLGVGYTF. The CDR3 nucleotides read TGCAGCCTTGGAGTGGGCTACACCTTC.

This clonotype turned up a few times. The chain uses TRBV29-1 and TRBJ1-2; D perhaps matches TRBD1 (6 bases). Deletions cut 2 bases from V and 4 bases from J, with 14 bases between. CDR3 length: 14 residues. Germline V gives CDR1 SQVTM, CDR2 ANQGSEA. Written as DNA, the CDR3 is TGCAGCGTTGAACTGACAGGTCGACCCTATGGCTACACCTTC. It translates to CSVELTGRPYGYTF.

A few counts support this clonotype. This chain uses TRBV28 with TRBJ1-1; the D gene is possibly TRBD1 (5 bases). From germline, CDR1 is MDHEN and CDR2 SYDVKM. This CDR3 is 13 amino acids long. Trimming pared 6 bases from V and 7 bases from J, leaving 15 bases between. In nucleotides, the CDR3 is TGTGCCAGCAGCTACTCGGGCAGGGTTGAAGCTTTCTTT. Its translation is CASSYSGRVEAFF.

The rearrangement uses TRBV5-1 and TRBJ2-3; tentative D call: TRBD2 (6 bases). The CDR3 length is 15 residues. Per the germline V gene, CDR1 is SGHRS and CDR2 is YFSETQ. V was clipped by 7 bases and J by 0 bases, with 15 bases between them. Here the CDR3 reads CASAPGTSSTDTQYF. In nucleotides, the CDR3 is TGCGCCAGCGCCCCGGGGACTTCTAGCACAGATACGCAGTATTTT.

This clonotype was picked up a small number of times. V and J are TRBV4-1 and TRBJ2-3, with D unclear. Trimming took 4 bases from V and 0 from J, leaving 11 bases between them. Germline V gives CDR1 MGHRA, CDR2 YSYEKL. The CDR3 loop spans 15 amino acids. The CDR3 here is CASSPRLGSTDTQYF. DNA for the CDR3: TGCGCCAGCAGCCCCAGACTGGGAAGCACAGATACGCAGTATTTT.

The V and J genes are TRBV4-3 and TRBJ2-1; 9 nucleotides line up with TRBD2. Germline values: CDR1 LGHNA, CDR2 YSLEER. The CDR3 consists of 18 residues. J was trimmed by 2 bases and V by 0 bases; bases with no gene match: 8. The CDR3 protein is CASSQDLSGGSPYNEQFF. CDR3 sequence (DNA): TGCGCCAGCAGCCAAGACCTTAGCGGGGGAAGCCCCTACAATGAGCAGTTCTTC.

Regarding this clonotype: The CDR3 carries no conserved terminal phenylalanine or tryptophan, so it likely arises from a read error. This chain connects TRBV19 to TRBJ2-5, with D uncertain. Trimming removed 3 bases at V and 2 bases at J, with 7 bases between. This CDR3 has 13 residues. The V gene's germline CDR1 is LNHDA and CDR2 SQIVND (reference sequence). The DNA for the CDR3 is TGTGCCAGTAGTATGCGGTTTCAAGAGACCCAGTACCTC. Its translation is CASSMRFQETQYL.

This clonotype was observed a handful of times. The junction departs from germline at one end; a sequencing error may be responsible. The V and J genes are TRBV3-1 and TRBJ2-2, with TRBD2 as a possible D gene (5 bases). CDR3 size: 14 residues. The V gene's germline CDR1 is LGHDT and CDR2 YNNKEL (reference sequence). CDR3 residues: CASSQTPPPGELFF. The CDR3 bases are TGTGCCAGCAGCCAAACTCCCCCCCCCGGGGAGCTATTTTTT. Complete variable domain (other parts from reference TRBV3-1 and TRBJ2-2): DTAVSQTPKYLVTQMGNDKSIKCEQNLGHDTMYWYKQDSKKFLKIMFSYNNKELIINETVPNRFSPKSPDKAHLNLHINSLELGDSAVYFCASSQTPPPGELFFGEGSRLTVL.

V usage is TRBV5-1 and J usage is TRBJ1-1, with unresolved D. V gave up 2 bases and J gave up 0 bases, with 8 bases separating them. The germline V gene encodes CDR1 SGHRS and CDR2 YFSETQ. The CDR3 length is 14 residues. The CDR3 loop is CASSFFSMNTEAFF. The CDR3 DNA is TGCGCCAGCAGCTTCTTCAGTATGAACACTGAAGCTTTCTTT.

Note on this clonotype: A junction boundary mismatches the germline segment, possibly from a read error. V usage is TRBV4-3 and J usage is TRBJ1-2; D is unclear. CDR3 length equals 15 residues. Per germline, CDR1 LGHNA and CDR2 YSLEER. The CDR3, as DNA: TGCGGCAGCAGCCAAGTTACAGCTCCCCTTGATGGCTACACCTTC. Protein: CGSSQVTAPLDGYTF.

The chain links TRBV7-2 to TRBJ1-5; D is unclear. The germline CDR1 and CDR2 sequences are SGHTA and FQGNSA. Trimming took off 0 bases at V and 2 bases at J, with 2 bases between the two ends. The CDR3 contains 13 residues. This chain's CDR3 is CASSLARNQPQHF. In DNA form, the CDR3 reads TGTGCCAGCAGCTTAGCGCGCAATCAGCCCCAGCATTTT.

This chain links TRBV15 with TRBJ2-5, with 7 bases lining up with TRBD2. V lost 8 bases and J lost 2; bases outside the gene matches: 11. The CDR3 is 15 amino acids. Germline V gene lookup returns CDR1 LNHNV and CDR2 YYDKDF (reference sequence). As DNA, the CDR3 is TGTGCCACCGGGGGTGGAACTAGCGCGCAAGAGACCCAGTACTTC. Residues: CATGGGTSAQETQYF.

This chain joins TRBV6-6 and TRBJ2-7, with 8 nucleotides matching TRBD1. Trimming cost V 2 bases and J 5 bases; bases outside gene matches: 5. The CDR3 spans 14 residues. The germline V gene encodes CDR1 MNHNY and CDR2 SVGAGI (reference sequence). CDR3 nucleotide sequence: TGTGCCAGCAGTTACCCGGAGACAGGGGACGAGCAGTACTTC. Protein: CASSYPETGDEQYF.

This clonotype was detected many times. The chain is built from TRBV2 and TRBJ2-7; D call uncertain. Between the trimmed V and J ends, which lost 5 bases and 4 bases, there was a span of 18 bases. The CDR3 is 15 amino acids. CDR1 is SNHLY and CDR2 is FYNNEI in the germline V gene. The CDR3 reads CASSPTTNGAYEQYF. CDR3 DNA sequence: TGTGCCAGCAGTCCAACAACCAATGGTGCGTACGAGCAGTACTTC.

The chain combines TRBV10-3 with TRBJ2-5; 7 bases align to TRBD2. Germline V gene sequence: CDR1 ENHRY, CDR2 SYGVKD. This CDR3 region has 13 residues. V lost 4 bases to trimming and J lost 4 bases; unmatched junction nucleotides: 3. The CDR3 region has the DNA TGTGCCATCAGTGGGGGACTATCAGAGACCCAGTACTTC. The encoded protein is CAISGGLSETQYF.

The rearrangement links TRBV5-1 to TRBJ2-1; 9 bases map to TRBD2. The length of the CDR3 is 14 residues. Germline V CDR1 and CDR2: SGHRS, YFSETQ. V lost 3 bases to trimming and J lost 4 bases; unmatched junction nucleotides: 2. CDR3 sequence (DNA): TGCGCCAGCAGCTCAGCGGGAGGTTACAATGAGCAGTTCTTC. This encodes CASSSAGGYNEQFF.

The V and J genes are TRBV24-1 and TRBJ2-1; D unresolved. This CDR3 contains 15 residues. Germline CDR1 and CDR2: KGHDR and SFDVKD. V lost 2 bases to trimming and J lost 5 bases, with 12 bases between them. The CDR3 loop is CATSDWAATDNEQFF. DNA for the CDR3: TGTGCCACCAGTGATTGGGCCGCGACTGACAATGAGCAGTTCTTC.

This clonotype turned up a few times. V and J are TRBV7-9 and TRBJ1-2, with D possibly being TRBD1 (5 bases). The CDR3 runs 14 residues. V was shortened by 8 bases and J by 3 bases, with 16 bases between the two germline ends. Germline CDR1 reads SEHNR; CDR2 reads FQNEAQ (reference sequence). This CDR3 is CASAGGSGDYGYTF. The CDR3 nucleotides read TGTGCCAGCGCGGGGGGTTCTGGTGACTATGGCTACACCTTC.

The table lists this clonotype with a few counts. The V and J genes are TRBV6-1 and TRBJ2-5; either TRBD1 or TRBD2 may supply D (5 bases each). V was cut by 5 bases and J by 11 bases, with 21 bases left in between. This CDR3 region has 14 residues. The germline CDR1 and CDR2 sequences are MNHNS and SASEGT. The CDR3 bases are TGTGCCAGCAGTCCCTTGACAGAGAGGGGAGAGCAGTACTTC. It is translated as CASSPLTERGEQYF.